These 11 T cell receptor beta chains were sequenced from one sample in a study of shared clonotypes between healthy human individuals. The table came from immunoSEQ multiplex PCR; TCRdb's copy has only in-frame clones and leaves some out. The sample carries about 560,000 clones, 70% to 80% recorded once. Material for sequencing was PBMCs. These receptors originate from a woman in her forties in good health. Some clones in this sample may be carry-over from other donors' samples.

This clone was seen more than once but under ten times. Mismatch with germline at one junction end may stem from a read error. CDR3 residues: CASREGGGQPQHF. The CDR3 DNA is TGTGCCAGCAGGGAAGGGGGAGGTCAGCCCCAGCATTTT. This chain uses TRBV2 with TRBJ1-5; TRBD1 is a possible D gene (6 bases). Per the germline V gene, CDR1 is SNHLY and CDR2 is FYNNEI. This CDR3 region has 13 residues.

The V call is TRBV15, the J call TRBJ2-7; D is uncertain. With 1 base removed from V and 0 bases from J, the gap between germline ends came to 7 bases. Germline assignment: CDR1 LNHNV and CDR2 YYDKDF (reference sequence). The CDR3 length is 14 residues. The CDR3 is CATSRVVNSYEQYF. The CDR3 DNA reads TGTGCCACCAGCAGAGTGGTCAACTCCTACGAGCAGTACTTC.

This CDR3 is CASSSRDRAGYGYTF. The CDR3 DNA follows: TGTGCCAGTAGTTCCCGGGACAGGGCTGGCTATGGCTACACCTTC. The rearrangement links TRBV19 to TRBJ1-2; TRBD1 matches 9 bases. Germline V lookup: CDR1 LNHDA, CDR2 SQIVND (reference sequence). The CDR3 contains 15 residues. The ends lost 5 bases at V and 4 bases at J; junction bases unmatched: 8.

The rearrangement links TRBV4-2 to TRBJ1-5, with 7 bases aligning to TRBD1. Germline-derived CDR1 and CDR2 are LGHNA and YNFKEQ. The CDR3 contains 15 residues. V lost 2 bases, J lost 5 bases, and 6 bases stayed unmatched. CDR3 region: CASSQYGTVDQPQHF. Here the CDR3 DNA reads TGTGCCAGCAGCCAATACGGGACAGTGGATCAGCCCCAGCATTTT.

The chain combines TRBV5-1 with TRBJ2-3; TRBD2 aligns across 7 bases. V trimming: 4 bases; J trimming: 6 bases; junction bases outside the gene matches: 11. Per the germline V gene, CDR1 is SGHRS and CDR2 is YFSETQ. The CDR3 has 15 residues. The DNA for the CDR3 is TGCGCCAGCAGCGACCGGACGGCCGGGGGGGATACGCAGTATTTT. It translates to CASSDRTAGGDTQYF.

The chain uses TRBV5-6 and TRBJ2-3; the match to TRBD2 covers 9 bases. V lost 2 bases to trimming and J lost 1 base; unmatched junction nucleotides: 8. CDR1 is SGHDT, CDR2 YYEEEE, per germline. This CDR3 is built from 17 residues. The CDR3 region has the DNA TGTGCCAGCAGCTTTAGGTTAGCGGGAGTACGCACAGATACGCAGTATTTT. Protein sequence: CASSFRLAGVRTDTQYF.

The chain uses TRBV18 and TRBJ2-7, with 11 bases matching TRBD2. Trimming removed 1 base from V and 6 bases from J; junction bases left unmatched: 8. This CDR3 is built from 16 residues. The germline gives CDR1 KGHSH, CDR2 LQKENI. In DNA, the CDR3 is TGTGCCAGCTCACCACGGTCGACTAGCGGGACTGGCGAGCAGTACTTC. Its translation is CASSPRSTSGTGEQYF.

This chain links TRBV9 with TRBJ2-1; no firm D call. Trimming took off 4 bases at V and 7 bases at J, with 9 bases between the two ends. The CDR3 extends over 12 amino acids. Germline V gene lookup returns CDR1 SGDLS and CDR2 YYNGEE. The CDR3 protein is CASSPSFNEQFF. DNA of the CDR3: TGTGCCAGCAGCCCCAGCTTTAATGAGCAGTTCTTC.

The rearrangement uses TRBV9 and TRBJ2-3, with D tentatively TRBD1 (5 bases). This CDR3 has 16 amino acids. From germline, CDR1 is SGDLS and CDR2 YYNGEE. V lost 0 bases to trimming and J lost 0 bases, with 11 bases between them. Here the CDR3 reads CASSVEGDSSTDTQYF. Written as DNA, the CDR3 is TGTGCCAGCAGCGTAGAAGGGGATTCTAGCACAGATACGCAGTATTTT. The variable domain in full, completed from reference TRBV9 and TRBJ2-3, reads DSGVTQTPKHLITATGQRVTLRCSPRSGDLSVYWYQQSLDQGLQFLIQYYNGEERAKGNILERFSAQQFPDLHSELNLSSLELGDSALYFCASSVEGDSSTDTQYFGPGTRLTVL.

The chain has TRBV4-1 and TRBJ2-5; D may match TRBD1 or TRBD2 (5 bases each). V was pared by 1 base and J by 2 bases, with 14 bases between. CDR1 and CDR2 from the germline V gene are MGHRA and YSYEKL. This CDR3 is 16 amino acids long. The CDR3 DNA sequence: TGCGCCAGCAGCCAAGGGGACGGGGCCTATCAAGAGACCCAGTACTTC. Residues: CASSQGDGAYQETQYF.

This sequence joins TRBV7-8 and TRBJ2-7; D remains ambiguous. The CDR3 has 13 residues. Trimming cost V 4 bases and J 4 bases, with 11 bases left between them. Per the germline V gene, CDR1 is SGHVS and CDR2 is FQNEAQ. CDR3 loop: CASSYHPTYEQYF. For the CDR3, the DNA is TGTGCCAGCAGCTATCACCCGACTTACGAGCAGTACTTC.